These 16 T cell receptor beta chains came from one sample sequenced in a study of T cell responses to AZD1222 COVID-19 vaccine. Method: immunoSEQ multiplex PCR; TCRdb's copy keeps in-frame clones and lacks some. This table has under 150,000 clones, about nine tenths appearing once. The material was peripheral blood, obtained 28 days after the second AZD1222 dose. The receptor source for this set is an adult who received the AZD1222 COVID-19 vaccine.

The genes are TRBV5-1 and TRBJ1-1; TRBD1 is a possible D gene (6 bases). From germline, CDR1 is SGHRS and CDR2 YFSETQ. The V end was cut by 4 bases, the J end by 4 bases, with 14 bases between. The CDR3 runs to 14 residues. The CDR3 region has the DNA TGCGCCAGCAGCCCCCTCCCACAGGGCACTGAAGCTTTCTTT. Translated, it gives CASSPLPQGTEAFF.

The chain uses TRBV29-1 and TRBJ2-5; no clear D. The germline gives CDR1 SQVTM, CDR2 ANQGSEA. There are 13 residues in the CDR3. V was shortened by 3 bases and J by 1 base, with 9 bases between the two germline ends. The CDR3 DNA is TGCAGCGTTGATCGACAAATCCAAGAGACCCAGTACTTC. It translates to CSVDRQIQETQYF. Based on the CDR3 plus reference TRBV29-1 and TRBJ2-5, the full variable domain is SAVISQKPSRDICQRGTSLTIQCQVDSQVTMMFWYRQQPGQSLTLIATANQGSEATYESGFVIDKFPISRPNLTFSTLTVSNMSPEDSSIYLCSVDRQIQETQYFGPGTRLLVL.

CDR3 residues: CASSQGAEDTQYF. DNA for the CDR3: TGTGCCAGCAGCCAAGGGGCGGAAGATACGCAGTATTTT. The genes are TRBV14 and TRBJ2-3; no clear D. This CDR3 contains 13 residues. Germline V lookup: CDR1 SGHDN, CDR2 FVKESK. The V end lost 1 base, the J end lost 5 bases, and 7 bases lay between the germline ends.

This sequence joins TRBV12-3 or TRBV12-4 and TRBJ1-1; possible D gene TRBD1, 6 bases. Deletions cut 7 bases from V and 1 base from J, with 10 bases between. The CDR3 extends over 13 amino acids. The CDR3 DNA reads as TGTGCCAGCAAAAAGGGGGAGAACACTGAAGCTTTCTTT. Translation: CASKKGENTEAFF.

The chain links TRBV5-1 to TRBJ1-1; D remains unclear. With 0 bases removed from V and 0 bases from J, the gap between germline ends came to 9 bases. The CDR3 length is 15 residues. Looked up from germline, CDR1 is SGHRS and CDR2 is YFSETQ. The chain's CDR3 is CASSLGGVLNTEAFF. DNA for the CDR3: TGCGCCAGCAGCTTGGGGGGAGTTTTGAACACTGAAGCTTTCTTT. The variable domain in full, with the rest retrieved from reference TRBV5-1 and TRBJ1-1, is KAGVTQTPRYLIKTRGQQVTLSCSPISGHRSVSWYQQTPGQGLQFLFEYFSETQRNKGNFPGRFSGRQFSNSRSEMNVSTLELGDSALYLCASSLGGVLNTEAFFGQGTRLTVV.

This rearrangement joins TRBV20-1 to TRBJ1-5; D gene unclear. The ends were cut back, 3 bases at V and 5 bases at J, with 11 bases in the middle. Per the germline V gene, CDR1 is DFQATT and CDR2 is SNEGSKA (reference sequence). This CDR3 region has 13 residues. This chain's CDR3 is CSASYGVDQPQHF. CDR3 nucleotides: TGCAGTGCTAGTTATGGTGTCGATCAGCCCCAGCATTTT.

The J gene is TRBJ1-1, the V gene TRBV2, with D uncertain. Germline CDR1 is SNHLY and CDR2 is FYNNEI. V was pared by 2 bases and J by 5 bases, with 15 bases between. The CDR3 covers 15 residues. The CDR3 protein is CASSEQRVALTEAFF. The DNA of the CDR3 is TGTGCCAGCAGTGAACAGAGGGTTGCTCTAACTGAAGCTTTCTTT.

The chain recombines TRBV5-1 with TRBJ2-7; 10 bases fit TRBD1. Trimming at V came to 2 bases and at J to 3 bases, leaving 2 bases not matched to a gene. The CDR3 loop spans 14 amino acids. CDR1 and CDR2 (germline): SGHRS, YFSETQ. The CDR3 nucleotides are TGCGCCAGCAGCTTCGGGGACAGGGGCTACGAGCAGTACTTC. Protein sequence: CASSFGDRGYEQYF.

The chain recombines TRBV18 with TRBJ2-1; 7 positions match TRBD1. The CDR3 contains 15 residues. Looked up from germline, CDR1 is KGHSH and CDR2 is LQKENI. The ends lost 2 bases at V and 6 bases at J; junction bases unmatched: 7. In DNA, the CDR3 is TGTGCCAGCTCACCATCCCAGGGGGTTGGCAATGAGCAGTTCTTC. This gives the protein CASSPSQGVGNEQFF.

This rearrangement joins TRBV5-6 to TRBJ1-4; 8 bases fit TRBD1. J was trimmed by 3 bases and V by 4 bases; bases with no gene match: 2. CDR3 length: 14 amino acids. Germline V lookup: CDR1 SGHDT, CDR2 YYEEEE. The CDR3 DNA sequence: TGTGCCAGCAGCAGACAGGGGTCTAATGAAAAACTGTTTTTT. This encodes CASSRQGSNEKLFF.

The chain employs TRBV7-8 and TRBJ2-1; no clear D gene. The germline V gene encodes CDR1 SGHVS and CDR2 FQNEAQ. The ends were cut back, 2 bases at V and 8 bases at J, with 16 bases in the middle. The CDR3 covers 15 residues. In DNA form, the CDR3 reads TGTGCCAGCAGCTTATCGGGCAGCAGGTACCATGAGCAGTTCTTC. Translation gives CASSLSGSRYHEQFF.

This sequence joins TRBV6-2 or TRBV6-3 and TRBJ2-7; perhaps TRBD1 as D (5 bases). Trimming shortened V by 2 bases and J by 6 bases, and 11 bases separated the two germline ends. The germline V gene has CDR1 MNHEY and CDR2 SVGEGT. The CDR3 consists of 13 residues. In DNA form, the CDR3 reads TGTGCCAGCAGTTACGACCGGACATCCGAGCAGTACTTC. It encodes CASSYDRTSEQYF.

The chain couples TRBV5-1 to TRBJ1-4; TRBD1 agrees at 10 bases. This CDR3 has 15 residues. Unmatched junction bases numbered 4, after V lost 4 bases and J lost 4 bases. CDR1 SGHRS and CDR2 YFSETQ come from the germline V gene. The CDR3 region is CASSPGDRGNEKLFF. Written as DNA, the CDR3 is TGCGCCAGCAGCCCGGGGGACAGGGGTAATGAAAAACTGTTTTTT. The variable domain in full, completed from reference TRBV5-1 and TRBJ1-4, reads KAGVTQTPRYLIKTRGQQVTLSCSPISGHRSVSWYQQTPGQGLQFLFEYFSETQRNKGNFPGRFSGRQFSNSRSEMNVSTLELGDSALYLCASSPGDRGNEKLFFGSGTQLSVL.

The CDR3, as DNA: TGTGCCAGTAGTGCGCCGGGACAGGTCAACTATGGCTACACCTTC. It specifies CASSAPGQVNYGYTF. This rearrangement joins TRBV19 to TRBJ1-2, with 8 bases that match TRBD1. The CDR3 length is 15 residues. From germline, CDR1 is LNHDA and CDR2 SQIVND (reference sequence). Trimming took 5 bases from V and 2 from J; bases not matched to a gene: 7.

V and J are TRBV7-9 and TRBJ2-7, with TRBD1 matching 10 bases. The length of the CDR3 is 15 residues. Germline V gives CDR1 SEHNR, CDR2 FQNEAQ (reference sequence). The V and J ends lost 6 bases and 3 bases, in that order; junction bases with no gene match: 8. CDR3 loop: CASRDPGQGNYEQYF. CDR3 DNA: TGTGCCAGCAGGGACCCGGGACAGGGGAACTACGAGCAGTACTTC.

The rearrangement uses TRBV5-4 and TRBJ1-6; a possible D gene is TRBD1 (6 bases). This CDR3 region has 16 residues. CDR1 and CDR2 from the germline V gene are SGHNT and YYREEE (reference sequence). V shed 4 bases and J shed 7 bases, with 18 bases lying between them. CDR3 sequence: CASSPRPADRNSPLHF. The CDR3 bases are TGTGCCAGCAGCCCCCGACCAGCGGACAGAAATTCACCCCTCCACTTT.